This entry lists 30 T cell receptor beta chains sequenced from one sample in a study of CD4 T cells in relation to SARS-CoV-2 and coronaviruses. Using immunoSEQ multiplex PCR, the repertoire was profiled, and TCRdb retains in-frame clones only, with some absent. The sample records some 40,000 clones, 70% to 85% being singletons. The antigens of these receptors remain unknown. The sample comprised naive CD4+ T cells from PBMCs, cultured in vitro. This sample's subset: naive CD4+ T cells isolated by negative enrichment. These receptors came from an adult with COVID-19.

About this clone itself: One end of the junction is discordant with germline, which a read error may explain. This chain connects TRBV6-6 to TRBJ2-2; TRBD2 is a possible D gene (6 bases). CDR1 is MNHNY, CDR2 SVGAGI, per germline (reference sequence). The CDR3 length is 16 residues. CDR3 DNA sequence: TGTGCCAGCAGCAAGACCGGGACTCCGAATACCGGGGAGCTGTTTTTT. Amino acid sequence: CASSKTGTPNTGELFF.

The chain joins TRBV9 to TRBJ2-3; 8 nucleotides line up with TRBD2. V lost 4 bases, J lost 6 bases, and 10 bases stayed unmatched. The germline V gene has CDR1 SGDLS and CDR2 YYNGEE. This CDR3 has 15 residues. CDR3: CASSQQGLVLDTQYF. In DNA, the CDR3 is TGTGCCAGCAGCCAGCAGGGACTAGTCTTGGATACGCAGTATTTT.

V is TRBV7-2 and J is TRBJ2-6; a weak D match, TRBD1 (5 bases). The V end lost 1 base, the J end lost 10 bases, and 5 bases lay between the germline ends. CDR3 length: 12 amino acids. CDR1 and CDR2 from the germline V gene are SGHTA and FQGNSA. The chain's CDR3 is CASSLGQNVLTF. CDR3 nucleotide sequence: TGTGCCAGCAGCTTAGGACAGAACGTCCTGACTTTC. The full variable domain, in which reference TRBV7-2 and TRBJ2-6 provide the parts outside the CDR3, is GAGVSQSPSNKVTEKGKDVELRCDPISGHTALYWYRQSLGQGLEFLIYFQGNSAPDKSGLPSDRFSAERTGGSVSTLTIQRTQQEDSAVYLCASSLGQNVLTFGAGSRLTVL.

This chain connects TRBV2 to TRBJ2-5, with a weak D call TRBD1 (5 bases). The CDR3 length is 14 residues. The germline V and J ends were trimmed by 6 bases and 0 bases, with 11 bases remaining between them. Germline V lookup: CDR1 SNHLY, CDR2 FYNNEI. CDR3 loop: CASSRRQNQETQYF. DNA for the CDR3: TGTGCCAGCAGCCGACGACAGAACCAAGAGACCCAGTACTTC.

V usage is TRBV27 and J usage is TRBJ1-2; weak D call: TRBD1 (6 bases). The V and J ends lost 3 bases and 2 bases respectively, with 7 bases between them. The CDR3 has 13 residues. Germline V gene lookup returns CDR1 MNHEY and CDR2 SMNVEV (reference sequence). As DNA, the CDR3 is TGTGCCAGCAGTTTCCAGGGGAACTATGGCTACACCTTC. Amino acids: CASSFQGNYGYTF.

The chain uses TRBV15 and TRBJ2-1, with 8 nucleotides matching TRBD2. The germline V gene has CDR1 LNHNV and CDR2 YYDKDF (reference sequence). The V gene end was trimmed by 0 bases and the J gene end by 9 bases; junction bases not matched to a gene: 7. The CDR3 loop spans 15 amino acids. The CDR3 nucleotides read TGTGCCACCAGCAGAGATACGGGAGGGCCTGGTGAGCAGTTCTTC. Its translation is CATSRDTGGPGEQFF.

In this sample, this clone turned up once. The chain recombines TRBV18 with TRBJ2-7; maybe TRBD2 (6 bases). The germline gives CDR1 KGHSH, CDR2 LQKENI. The V end lost 3 bases, the J end lost 1 base, and 19 bases lay between the germline ends. This CDR3 contains 17 residues. CDR3 nucleotide sequence: TGTGCCAGCTCACCCGCTACCGCTAGCGCTGTGTCCTACGAGCAGTACTTC. It specifies CASSPATASAVSYEQYF.

This chain uses TRBV6-5 with TRBJ2-3; 10 bases fit TRBD2. From germline, CDR1 is MNHEY and CDR2 SVGAGI. V shed 5 bases and J 8 bases; nucleotides not matched to a gene: 7. The CDR3 is 14 residues long. Written as DNA, the CDR3 is TGTGCCAGCAGTCCAGCGGGAGGGGGGGGTACGCAGTATTTT. It specifies CASSPAGGGGTQYF.

Only one count was recorded for this clone. V and J are TRBV3-1 (or the pseudogene TRBV3-2) and TRBJ2-5, with 11 bases identical to TRBD1. CDR1 is LGHDT and CDR2 is YNNKEL in the germline V gene (reference sequence). V dropped 8 bases and J dropped 5; count of bases not matched to a gene: 10. The CDR3 is 15 amino acids. CDR3: CASLLRDRGMETQYF. CDR3 coding DNA: TGTGCCAGCCTACTCCGGGACAGGGGGATGGAGACCCAGTACTTC.

In this sample, this clone turned up a few times. The chain joins TRBV6-4 to TRBJ2-2; the match to TRBD2 covers 10 bases. CDR3 length: 15 residues. From germline, CDR1 is MRHNA and CDR2 SNTAGT. J lost 6 bases, V lost 5 bases, and 6 bases had no gene match. The CDR3 protein is CASSPLAGESGELFF. In DNA, the CDR3 is TGTGCCAGCAGTCCTCTAGCGGGAGAATCCGGGGAGCTGTTTTTT.

This clone occurred a few times. The chain employs TRBV5-5 and TRBJ2-7; D not certain. The ends were cut back, 0 bases at V and 2 bases at J, with 9 bases in the middle. The germline V gene encodes CDR1 SGHKS and CDR2 YYEKEE (reference sequence). The CDR3 sequence is 14 residues long. Here the CDR3 DNA reads TGTGCCAGCAGCTTGGCCCTAACAGCCTACGAGCAGTACTTC. Its translation: CASSLALTAYEQYF.

This clone was recorded only once. The rearrangement joins TRBV3-1 (or the pseudogene TRBV3-2) to TRBJ2-7; D might be TRBD1 or TRBD2, each matching 5 bases. The V gene lost 6 bases and the J gene lost 5 bases, with 11 bases spanning the gap. Germline V gives CDR1 LGHDT, CDR2 YNNKEL (reference sequence). CDR3 length: 12 residues. The CDR3 sequence is CASSGGVHEQYF. CDR3 nucleotides: TGTGCCAGCAGTGGGGGAGTTCACGAGCAGTACTTC.

The J gene is TRBJ2-3, the V gene TRBV4-1, with a possible D match to TRBD2 (6 bases). V was clipped by 1 base and J by 0 bases, with 14 bases between them. The CDR3 runs 17 residues. Germline loops: CDR1 MGHRA, CDR2 YSYEKL. The CDR3 sequence is CASSQGWAGKSTDTQYF. Written as DNA, the CDR3 is TGCGCCAGCAGCCAAGGGTGGGCGGGAAAAAGCACAGATACGCAGTATTTT.

This chain connects TRBV19 to TRBJ2-2, with D hard to call. Germline values: CDR1 LNHDA, CDR2 SQIVND (reference sequence). The CDR3 covers 12 residues. V lost 4 bases to trimming and J lost 6 bases, with 6 bases between them. The DNA for the CDR3 is TGTGCCAGTAGTAACGGGCCCGGGGAGCTGTTTTTT. Its translation is CASSNGPGELFF.

CDR3 sequence reads: CASTLSSWGARQPQHF. The CDR3 DNA sequence: TGTGCCAGCACCCTCTCTTCTTGGGGGGCTCGGCAGCCCCAGCATTTT. The chain links TRBV28 to TRBJ1-5, with D possibly being TRBD1 (6 bases). V shed 7 bases and J shed 7 bases, with 23 bases lying between them. The CDR3 is 16 residues long. Germline CDR1 reads MDHEN; CDR2 reads SYDVKM.

The rearrangement links TRBV7-9 to TRBJ2-7, with D possibly TRBD2 on 6 matching bases. Trimming pared 1 base from V and 2 bases from J, leaving 12 bases between. Looked up from germline, CDR1 is SEHNR and CDR2 is FQNEAQ (reference sequence). The CDR3 has 15 residues. This CDR3 is CASSLVRESAYEQYF. The CDR3, as DNA: TGTGCCAGCAGCTTAGTACGGGAGTCGGCCTACGAGCAGTACTTC.

The rearrangement links TRBV6-2 or TRBV6-3 to TRBJ2-2; D might be TRBD1 (6 bases). V was cut by 2 bases and J by 0 bases, with 13 bases left in between. The CDR3 extends over 17 amino acids. Germline V gives CDR1 MNHEY, CDR2 SVGEGT. CDR3 sequence reads: CASSYGGGYANTGELFF. CDR3 bases: TGTGCCAGCAGTTACGGGGGCGGGTACGCGAACACCGGGGAGCTGTTTTTT.

The chain combines TRBV12-3 or TRBV12-4 with TRBJ2-5; no reliable D call. Trimming cost V 0 bases and J 5 bases, with 4 bases left between them. This CDR3 comprises 12 residues. The CDR3: CASSLAPETQYF. In DNA, the CDR3 is TGTGCCAGCAGTTTAGCGCCGGAGACCCAGTACTTC.

The genes are TRBV5-6 and TRBJ2-5; a possible D gene is TRBD2 (5 bases). The CDR3 extends over 13 amino acids. Per germline, CDR1 SGHDT and CDR2 YYEEEE. V lost 4 bases and J lost 3, with 10 bases in between. The CDR3 DNA follows: TGTGCCAGCAGCCCCGGGATGAAAGAGACCCAGTACTTC. Protein: CASSPGMKETQYF.

In this sample, this clone turned up once. The genes are TRBV7-8 and TRBJ1-5; D perhaps matches TRBD1 (5 bases). In germline, CDR1 is SGHVS, CDR2 FQNEAQ. This CDR3 comprises 15 residues. With 3 bases removed from V and 7 bases from J, the gap between germline ends came to 16 bases. In DNA, the CDR3 is TGTGCCAGCAGCTTGGGAGGGGATCTAGTGCAGCCCCAGCATTTT. This gives the protein CASSLGGDLVQPQHF.

This clone was found once. The chain couples TRBV15 to TRBJ2-7; D remains unclear. The CDR3 consists of 12 residues. The ends were cut back, 1 base at V and 6 bases at J, with 7 bases in the middle. Germline V gene lookup returns CDR1 LNHNV and CDR2 YYDKDF (reference sequence). In nucleotides, the CDR3 is TGTGCCACCAGCAGAGCCTGGGGCGAGCAGTACTTC. It specifies CATSRAWGEQYF. The full variable domain, with the rest looked up from reference TRBV15 and TRBJ2-7, is DAMVIQNPRYQVTQFGKPVTLSCSQTLNHNVMYWYQQKSSQAPKLLFHYYDKDFNNEADTPDNFQSRRPNTSFCFLDIRSPGLGDTAMYLCATSRAWGEQYFGPGTRLTVT.

The rearrangement links TRBV30 to TRBJ2-3, with 7 positions matching TRBD1. The CDR3 is 16 residues long. Germline V gives CDR1 GTSNPN, CDR2 SVGIG (reference sequence). The V gene end was trimmed by 1 base and the J gene end by 0 bases; junction bases not matched to a gene: 7. In DNA form, the CDR3 reads TGTGCCTGGAGTGCCCCCGGGACAGCGAGCACAGATACGCAGTATTTT. This translates into CAWSAPGTASTDTQYF. The variable domain in full, completed from reference TRBV30 and TRBJ2-3, reads SQTIHQWPATLVQPVGSPLSLECTVEGTSNPNLYWYRQAAGRGLQLLFYSVGIGQISSEVPQNLSASRPQDRQFILSSKKLLLSDSGFYLCAWSAPGTASTDTQYFGPGTRLTVL.

This clone was recorded only once. The CDR3 nucleotides read TGTGCCAGCAGTTACTGGCGGTCGTATGGCTACACCTTC. Amino acids: CASSYWRSYGYTF. The chain recombines TRBV6-5 with TRBJ1-2; unclear D gene. Per the germline V gene, CDR1 is MNHEY and CDR2 is SVGAGI. V was cut by 1 base and J by 5 bases, with 8 bases left in between. The CDR3 covers 13 residues.

V gene TRBV2 combines with J gene TRBJ2-5, with D hard to call. Trimming took off 8 bases at V and 7 bases at J, with 17 bases between the two ends. The CDR3 extends over 13 amino acids. Germline CDR1 and CDR2: SNHLY and FYNNEI. The CDR3 region is CASQNYGVGTQYF. The CDR3 DNA is TGTGCCAGCCAGAACTACGGCGTCGGGACCCAGTACTTC.

The V call is TRBV28, the J call TRBJ1-5; D is unclear. Deletions cut 2 bases from V and 0 bases from J, with 11 bases between. This CDR3 comprises 16 residues. Germline V CDR1 and CDR2: MDHEN, SYDVKM. Here the CDR3 reads CASSLVGLGSNQPQHF. CDR3 sequence (DNA): TGTGCCAGCAGTTTAGTTGGCTTGGGTAGCAATCAGCCCCAGCATTTT.

The V call is TRBV6-4, the J call TRBJ1-1, with a possible D match to TRBD1 (6 bases). The ends were cut back, 6 bases at V and 2 bases at J, with 10 bases in the middle. The CDR3 sequence is 13 residues long. Germline V CDR1 and CDR2: MRHNA, SNTAGT. The CDR3 DNA reads as TGTGCCAGCAGCAAACAGGGAAACACTGAAGCTTTCTTT. Translation gives CASSKQGNTEAFF.

The rearrangement links TRBV3-1 (or the pseudogene TRBV3-2) to TRBJ2-2; 14 nucleotides align to TRBD2. This CDR3 comprises 19 residues. Germline V gives CDR1 LGHDT, CDR2 YNNKEL (reference sequence). The J segment lost 7 bases and the V segment lost 1 base, leaving 11 bases of the junction unmatched. CDR3 sequence reads: CASSQGVPGLAGVFGELFF. The CDR3, as DNA: TGTGCCAGCAGCCAAGGTGTACCGGGACTAGCGGGAGTATTCGGGGAGCTGTTTTTT.

The chain couples TRBV3-1 (or the pseudogene TRBV3-2) to TRBJ1-3, with unresolved D. This CDR3 region has 13 residues. Trimming left V 1 base short and J 4 bases short, with 5 bases between. Germline V gene sequence: CDR1 LGHDT, CDR2 YNNKEL (reference sequence). CDR3 coding DNA: TGTGCCAGCAGCCAAGGTCTAGGAAACACCATATATTTT. It encodes CASSQGLGNTIYF.

V gene TRBV18 combines with J gene TRBJ2-1, with TRBD1 as a possible D gene (5 bases). The germline gives CDR1 KGHSH, CDR2 LQKENI. V lost 3 bases, J lost 7 bases, and 19 bases lay in between. CDR3 length: 16 amino acids. This CDR3 reads CASSPVTWGYTNEQFF. CDR3 DNA: TGTGCCAGCTCACCGGTGACATGGGGCTATACAAATGAGCAGTTCTTC.

V and J are TRBV30 and TRBJ2-5; 7 positions match TRBD1. With 4 bases clipped from V and 1 base from J, the junction kept 6 bases outside the gene matches. This CDR3 is 14 amino acids long. Germline V CDR1 and CDR2: GTSNPN, SVGIG (reference sequence). CDR3 DNA sequence: TGTGCCTGGAATCCGGGACAGACCCAAGAGACCCAGTACTTC. Its protein product is CAWNPGQTQETQYF.